Listed below are T cell receptor beta chains from one sample, sequenced in a study of blood T cell repertoires in COVID-19. Sequencing used immunoSEQ multiplex PCR; TCRdb keeps in-frame clones, though not all of them. The sample lists more than 300,000 clones; around 90% were seen once. Sequencing was performed on PBMCs or T cells enriched from blood (not recorded which). The receptors originated from a woman aged 25-40 years who had recovered from COVID-19. CDR3s include the opening cysteine and the closing phenylalanine or tryptophan. The D gene is left open where the match is weak. A clone size is listed for some rows: how often the clone was seen (once, few, many), or a class if it is expanded.

>-|TRBV18|-|TRBJ1-2
CASSTFTGRTNYGYTF
TGTGCCAGCTCGACATTTACAGGAAGAACTAACTATGGCTACACCTTC
>-|TRBV4-1|TRBD2|TRBJ2-7
CASSQAPSGGVETYEQYF
TGCGCCAGCAGCCAAGCCCCTAGCGGGGGGGTGGAGACCTACGAGCAGTACTTC
>-|TRBV12-3/TRBV12-4|TRBD1|TRBJ1-1
CASQRTGRTEAFF
TGTGCCAGCCAAAGGACAGGGAGGACTGAAGCTTTCTTT
>-|TRBV3-1/TRBV3-2|TRBD2|TRBJ2-3
CASSQDLAGGPGTDTQYF
TGTGCCAGCAGCCAAGATCTGGCGGGGGGGCCAGGCACAGATACGCAGTATTTT
>once|TRBV3-1/TRBV3-2|-|TRBJ2-7
CASSPAGAWWYEQYF
TGTGCCAGCAGCCCCGCGGGCGCTTGGTGGTACGAGCAGTACTTC
>-|TRBV6-1|TRBD1|TRBJ1-1
CASSDRGRVTEAFF
TGTGCCAGCAGTGACAGGGGGCGGGTCACTGAAGCTTTCTTT
>once|TRBV30|-|TRBJ1-5
CAWSWRRGSNQPQHF
TGTGCCTGGAGTTGGCGGAGGGGTAGCAATCAGCCCCAGCATTTT
>-|TRBV5-1|TRBD1|TRBJ1-2
CASSLSPGTVTNYGYTF
TGCGCCAGCAGCTTGAGTCCGGGGACAGTTACTAACTATGGCTACACCTTC
>once|TRBV7-8|-|TRBJ1-2
CASSLLGSFVPAYGYTF
TGTGCCAGCAGCTTATTGGGCAGTTTTGTCCCGGCCTATGGCTACACCTTC
>-|TRBV19|-|TRBJ2-1
CASSPPGVTNEQFF
TGTGCCAGTAGTCCCCCGGGGGTAACCAATGAGCAGTTCTTC
>-|TRBV11-2|TRBD1|TRBJ1-4
CASSSGQGTEKLFF
TGTGCCAGCAGCTCCGGACAGGGAACTGAAAAACTGTTTTTT
>once|TRBV5-1|TRBD2|TRBJ2-1
CASSLSLAGEAKQFF
TGCGCCAGCAGCTTGTCCCTAGCGGGGGAGGCCAAGCAGTTCTTC
>-|TRBV10-3|-|TRBJ2-4
CAISESGGAKNIQYF
TGTGCCATCAGTGAGTCGGGGGGTGCCAAAAACATTCAGTACTTC
>-|TRBV21-1|-|TRBJ2-5
CASSGDRGGKTQYF
TGTGCCAGCAGCGGCGACAGGGGGGGGAAGACCCAGTACTTC
>-|TRBV2|-|TRBJ2-3
CASSARGAGGTDTQYF
TGTGCCAGCAGTGCCCGGGGGGCGGGGGGCACAGATACGCAGTATTTT
>-|TRBV15|-|TRBJ2-7
CATSNVRGGYEQYF
TGTGCCACCAGCAACGTCAGGGGTGGGTACGAGCAGTACTTC
>-|TRBV11-2|TRBD2|TRBJ2-5
CASSSSRRLAGQETQYF
TGTGCCAGCAGCTCTTCCAGGCGGCTAGCGGGACAAGAGACCCAGTACTTC
>-|TRBV6-5|-|TRBJ1-5
CASRRTISSNQPQHF
TGTGCCAGCAGGCGGACAATTTCTAGCAATCAGCCCCAGCATTTT
>-|TRBV19|-|TRBJ1-4
CASTEGTGGLAKLFF
TGTGCCAGTACGGAGGGAACGGGGGGGCTGGCAAAACTGTTTTTT
>once|TRBV4-1|-|TRBJ1-1
CASSRDTEAFF
TGCGCCAGCAGCCGAGACACTGAAGCTTTCTTT
>-|TRBV15|-|TRBJ2-2
CATSRDPRGTGELFF
TGTGCCACCAGCAGGGACCCCAGGGGAACCGGGGAGCTGTTTTTT
>-|TRBV5-6|-|TRBJ2-7
CASSLRTDYEQYF
TGTGCCAGCAGCCTGCGGACTGACTACGAGCAGTACTTC
>-|TRBV5-1|-|TRBJ1-2
CASRGGTDAPYGYTF
TGCGCCAGCAGGGGAGGGACCGACGCACCCTATGGCTACACCTTC
>-|TRBV6-5|TRBD1|TRBJ1-1
CASMAGGRARAEAFF
TGTGCCAGCATGGCAGGGGGCAGGGCCAGGGCTGAAGCTTTCTTT
>once|TRBV10-3|-|TRBJ1-3
CAISEWQGAGNTIYF
TGTGCCATCAGTGAGTGGCAAGGGGCAGGAAACACCATATATTTT
>-|TRBV5-8|-|TRBJ1-2
CASSPTGSNGGYTF
TGTGCCAGCAGCCCCACTGGGAGTAATGGTGGCTACACCTTC
>-|TRBV6-5|TRBD1|TRBJ1-4
CASRRDRVNEKLFF
TGTGCCAGCAGACGGGACAGGGTTAATGAAAAACTGTTTTTT
>-|TRBV19|-|TRBJ1-5
CASSKEGLWDQPQHF
TGTGCCAGTAGTAAGGAGGGGCTTTGGGATCAGCCCCAGCATTTT
>-|TRBV19|TRBD1|TRBJ1-1
CASRGQGPNTEAFF
TGTGCCAGTAGGGGACAGGGGCCTAACACTGAAGCTTTCTTT
>-|TRBV27|TRBD2|TRBJ2-1
CASRLAGGPGEQFF
TGTGCCAGCCGGCTAGCGGGGGGGCCGGGTGAGCAGTTCTTC
>-|TRBV11-2|TRBD1|TRBJ1-2
CASSSLLGDRLSYGYTF
TGTGCCAGCAGCTCCTTACTTGGGGACAGACTATCCTATGGCTACACCTTC
>few|TRBV6-5|-|TRBJ2-2
CASHRGGELFF
TGTGCCAGCCACCGGGGCGGGGAGCTGTTTTTT
>-|TRBV4-1|-|TRBJ1-1
CASRQTENTEAFF
TGCGCCAGCAGACAGACGGAGAACACTGAAGCTTTCTTT
>-|TRBV19|-|TRBJ1-1
CASRSGEAFF
TGTGCGTCTCGGTCGGGTGAAGCTTTCTTT
>-|TRBV7-9|-|TRBJ1-6
CASSPLSGSYNSPLHF
TGTGCCAGCAGCCCTTTATCGGGGAGCTATAATTCACCCCTCCACTTT
>-|TRBV5-5|TRBD1|TRBJ1-2
CASSLDGTGIYGYTF
TGTGCCAGCAGCTTGGACGGGACAGGGATCTATGGCTACACCTTC
>-|TRBV7-9|TRBD1|TRBJ1-4
CASPQGVHEKLFF
TGTGCCAGTCCCCAGGGGGTCCATGAAAAACTGTTTTTT
>-|TRBV1|-|TRBJ2-5
CTSSQSETQYF
TGCACCAGCAGCCAATCGGAGACCCAGTACTTC
>-|TRBV14|TRBD1|TRBJ1-2
CAGSLRTGALAYGYTF
TGTGCCGGCAGCCTTCGGACAGGGGCATTGGCCTATGGCTACACCTTC
>once|TRBV9|TRBD1|TRBJ1-2
CASNPGQGNYGYTF
TGTGCCAGCAATCCGGGACAGGGAAACTATGGCTACACCTTC
>-|TRBV9|TRBD1|TRBJ2-5
CASSPTGGRETQYF
TGTGCCAGCAGCCCCACAGGGGGCCGGGAGACCCAGTACTTC
>once|TRBV30|TRBD1|TRBJ1-2
CACPGGGQGFNYGYTF
TGTGCCTGCCCAGGAGGAGGACAGGGATTTAACTATGGCTACACCTTC
>-|TRBV18|-|TRBJ1-5
CASSPTRVDSNQPQHF
TGTGCCAGCTCACCAACGCGGGTAGATAGCAATCAGCCCCAGCATTTT
>-|TRBV6-1|-|TRBJ1-2
CASSELGQDWYTF
TGTGCCAGCAGTGAATTAGGCCAGGATTGGTACACCTTC
>-|TRBV2|-|TRBJ1-2
CASSGVSQAIPGYGYTF
TGTGCCAGCAGTGGGGTATCACAGGCCATCCCGGGCTATGGCTACACCTTC
>-|TRBV5-6|-|TRBJ1-2
CASRQRTSGSYGYTF
TGTGCCAGCAGACAAAGGACCTCGGGATCATATGGCTACACCTTC
>-|TRBV30|-|TRBJ1-2
CAWSVMGLVRAGYTF
TGTGCCTGGAGTGTTATGGGGCTTGTAAGGGCGGGCTACACCTTC
>once|TRBV5-1|-|TRBJ1-6
CASRQGDSPLHF
TGCGCCAGCAGACAGGGTGATTCACCCCTCCACTTT
>-|TRBV5-5|-|TRBJ2-5
CASSLVLGQGYETQYF
TGTGCCAGCAGCTTGGTTCTAGGGCAGGGTTACGAGACCCAGTACTTC
>once|TRBV6-5|TRBD1|TRBJ1-2
CASTADRGFGYTF
TGTGCCAGCACCGCGGACAGGGGTTTTGGCTACACCTTC
>-|TRBV7-3|TRBD2|TRBJ2-3
CASSPELTSGGALDTQYF
TGTGCCAGCAGCCCAGAACTCACTAGCGGGGGGGCCTTAGATACGCAGTATTTT
>-|TRBV6-5|-|TRBJ2-7
CASSPTPSEKQYF
TGTGCCAGCAGTCCCACCCCTAGCGAAAAGCAGTACTTC